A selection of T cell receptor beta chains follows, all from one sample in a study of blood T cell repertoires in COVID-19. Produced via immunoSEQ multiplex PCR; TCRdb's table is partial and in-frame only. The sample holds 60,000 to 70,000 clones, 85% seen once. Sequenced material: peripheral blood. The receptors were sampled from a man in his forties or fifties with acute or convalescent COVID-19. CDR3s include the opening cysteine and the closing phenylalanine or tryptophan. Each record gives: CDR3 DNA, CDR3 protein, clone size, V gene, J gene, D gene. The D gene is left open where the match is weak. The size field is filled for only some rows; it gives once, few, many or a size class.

TGCAGTGCTAGTGACCTTGGGCGGGGTGGCTACACCTTC	CSASDLGRGGYTF	.	TRBV20-1	TRBJ1-2	.
TGTGCCAGCCAGGACAGGGTTAGTTCACCCCTCCACTTT	CASQDRVSSPLHF	few	TRBV6-5	TRBJ1-6	TRBD1
TGTGCCAGTAGTATTGCAGAGGAGGGTGAGCAGTTCTTC	CASSIAEEGEQFF	.	TRBV19	TRBJ2-1	.
TGTGCCAGCAGCCAAAGGGACAGGGGATATGGCTACACCTTC	CASSQRDRGYGYTF	.	TRBV3-1/TRBV3-2	TRBJ1-2	TRBD1
TGTGCCAGCAGCCACAGCGGGGCCTACAATGAGCAGTTCTTC	CASSHSGAYNEQFF	.	TRBV7-9	TRBJ2-1	TRBD2
TGCGCCAGCAGTGAGGGCCGACTAACAGATACGCAGTATTTT	CASSEGRLTDTQYF	.	TRBV10-1	TRBJ2-3	.
TGTGCCAGCAGTACCCAGGACAGGAACACTGAAGCTTTCTTT	CASSTQDRNTEAFF	.	TRBV27	TRBJ1-1	.
TGCGCCAGCAGCTTGGGACAGGGCTACACAGATACGCAGTATTTT	CASSLGQGYTDTQYF	.	TRBV5-1	TRBJ2-3	TRBD1
TGTGCCTGGACTAGCGGGGGGTCCCCGTCCTACGAGCAGTACTTC	CAWTSGGSPSYEQYF	.	TRBV30	TRBJ2-7	TRBD2
TGTGCCAGCAGCCGTTTTGATGAAAAACTGTTTTTT	CASSRFDEKLFF	.	TRBV5-6	TRBJ1-4	.
TGCGCCAGCAGCCCCGAAGCCCGCAGGTTTCAGAATGGCTACACCTTC	CASSPEARRFQNGYTF	.	TRBV5-1	TRBJ1-2	.
TGTGCCAGCAGTCGGACAGGGTTCACTGAAGCTTTCTTT	CASSRTGFTEAFF	.	TRBV27	TRBJ1-1	TRBD1
TGTGCCACCAGCAGAACTTCCGGGACAGGGGGGGAGCAGTTCTTC	CATSRTSGTGGEQFF	.	TRBV15	TRBJ2-1	TRBD1
TGCGCCAGCAGCTGGGGGACAGTCAATTCACCCCTCCACTTT	CASSWGTVNSPLHF	.	TRBV5-1	TRBJ1-6	TRBD1
TGTGCCAGCAGCAGAGGTTGGGCAGATACGCAGTATTTT	CASSRGWADTQYF	.	TRBV14	TRBJ2-3	.
TGTGCCAGCAGCTTGGTTCCGGGATTGAGCACTGAAGCTTTCTTT	CASSLVPGLSTEAFF	.	TRBV5-4	TRBJ1-1	.
TGTGCCAGCAGCCGACTGGGCTCTGGGGCCAACGTCCTGACTTTC	CASSRLGSGANVLTF	.	TRBV7-3	TRBJ2-6	.
TGTGCCAGCAGCTTGGGGCAGTTCAACGACTACAATGAGCAGTTCTTC	CASSLGQFNDYNEQFF	.	TRBV5-5	TRBJ2-1	.
TGTGCCTGGAGGCTCCCGGGACAGGTGCCTGGGGCTTTCTTT	CAWRLPGQVPGAFF	.	TRBV30	TRBJ1-1	TRBD1
TGTGCCAGCAGCCAAGCGACAGGGGGCGAGAACACTGAAGCTTTCTTT	CASSQATGGENTEAFF	.	TRBV4-2	TRBJ1-1	TRBD1
TGTGCCACCAGTGATACGACAGGGGGCTATGGCTACACCTTC	CATSDTTGGYGYTF	.	TRBV24-1	TRBJ1-2	TRBD1
TGTGCCAGCGGACAACAGGGGGCGTCTTCACCCCTCCACTTT	CASGQQGASSPLHF	.	TRBV2	TRBJ1-6	TRBD1